This T cell receptor beta chain emerged from a study of cytomegalovirus exposure and HLA in healthy donors. Study observations and caveats: Judged likely to be a sequencing artifact was a cluster of highly shared sequence variants. A list of 164 TCR beta chains associated with cytomegalovirus was given. From TCR beta sequences, most subjects' HLA-A and HLA-B alleles were reportedly predicted accurately. TRBV6-2, TRBV6-3 and some other V segments were excluded as indistinguishable.

Per the germline V gene, CDR1 is ENHRY and CDR2 is SYGVKD. The CDR3 contains 15 residues. The V and J ends lost 2 bases and 7 bases respectively, with 15 bases between them. As for this clone: What it binds is not known.

Primers: 60 Vbeta forward and 13 Jbeta reverse. Sequencing was performed with immunoSEQ multiplex PCR; in TCRdb, only in-frame clones are kept and a portion is missing. The sample yields 150,000 or so clones, almost 80% seen once. The chain joins TRBV10-3 to TRBJ2-1; a possible D gene is TRBD1 (6 bases). This receptor was identified in a man between 18 and 29 years old in good health and CMV-seropositive. The sequenced sample consisted of PBMCs. CDR3 protein: CAISERSGVKNEQFF. The CDR3 nucleotides read TGTGCCATCAGTGAGCGGTCAGGGGTCAAGAATGAGCAGTTCTTC.